This is a list of T cell receptor beta chains from one sample in a study of blood T cell repertoires in COVID-19. Clones were sequenced by immunoSEQ multiplex PCR, and TCRdb holds only the in-frame ones, with some missing. The sample holds about 220,000 clones, more than 65% seen once. The sequenced material came from peripheral blood. The receptors shown here come from a woman younger than 45 who had recovered from COVID-19. The CDR3 runs from the conserved cysteine through the conserved F or W. The order of the fields is V gene, CDR3 length, J gene, CDR3 protein.

V: TRBV6-5
length: 14
J: TRBJ1-2
CDR3: CASSYHGERGGYTF

V: TRBV9
length: 16
J: TRBJ2-7
CDR3: CASSAGGGLGSYEQYF

V: TRBV7-6
length: 16
J: TRBJ2-1
CDR3: CASSFLSSGSRNEQFF

V: TRBV19
length: 15
J: TRBJ2-7
CDR3: CASSTIRTGGDEQYF

V: TRBV5-6
length: 13
J: TRBJ2-7
CDR3: CASSRDYTYEQYF

V: TRBV28
length: 15
J: TRBJ2-1
CDR3: CASSLALAEGNEQFF

V: TRBV11-3
length: 16
J: TRBJ1-2
CDR3: CASSLLPDITNYGYTF

V: TRBV11-2
length: 15
J: TRBJ2-7
CDR3: CASSSRAGENYEQYF

V: TRBV18
length: 17
J: TRBJ2-7
CDR3: CASSSGTSGRGFYEQYF

V: TRBV7-8
length: 16
J: TRBJ1-5
CDR3: CASSSWTGLSNQPQHF

V: TRBV9
length: 14
J: TRBJ1-6
CDR3: CASSVDRVNSPLHF

V: TRBV12-3/TRBV12-4
length: 13
J: TRBJ1-2
CDR3: CASSLLPYYGYTF

V: TRBV5-4
length: 15
J: TRBJ2-3
CDR3: CASSRPGGGTDTQYF

V: TRBV5-6
length: 15
J: TRBJ2-7
CDR3: CASSLRDGLGYEQYF

V: TRBV13
length: 16
J: TRBJ2-6
CDR3: CASSYRRGAGANVLTF

V: TRBV10-1
length: 13
J: TRBJ2-3
CDR3: CASGGSDTDTQYF

V: TRBV30
length: 11
J: TRBJ1-1
CDR3: CAWGVNTEAFF

V: TRBV2
length: 15
J: TRBJ2-5
CDR3: CASSERQGGGETQYF

V: TRBV28
length: 19
J: TRBJ2-1
CDR3: CASSSYTYGLAGGSNEQFF

V: TRBV6-6
length: 15
J: TRBJ1-5
CDR3: CASSYRGQPNQPQHF

V: TRBV5-1
length: 15
J: TRBJ2-7
CDR3: CASSPWRKPTYEQYF

V: TRBV27
length: 13
J: TRBJ2-2
CDR3: CASSFRGLGELFF

V: TRBV6-5
length: 15
J: TRBJ1-6
CDR3: CASRTTPEDAATLHF

V: TRBV6-5
length: 15
J: TRBJ1-3
CDR3: CASSYQGAQGNTIYF

V: TRBV7-2
length: 14
J: TRBJ1-2
CDR3: CASSLQGTNYGYTF

V: TRBV7-2
length: 16
J: TRBJ2-3
CDR3: CASSLVAGGRTDTQYF

V: TRBV2
length: 13
J: TRBJ1-4
CDR3: CASRDRGGEKLFF

V: TRBV9
length: 16
J: TRBJ2-2
CDR3: CASSVEEAENTGELFF

V: TRBV12-3/TRBV12-4
length: 12
J: TRBJ2-5
CDR3: CASSPLQETQYF